Listed here are 10 T cell receptor beta chains from one sample, sequenced in a study of shared clonotypes between healthy human individuals. Method: immunoSEQ multiplex PCR; TCRdb's copy keeps in-frame clones and lacks some. The table records approximately 1,000,000 clones, about four fifths of them present only once. The sample was memory CD4+ T cells from PBMCs. As to subset: CD45RA-negative fraction. These receptors originate from a man younger than 35 in good health. Some clones in this sample may be carry-over from other donors' samples.

The J gene is TRBJ2-1, the V gene TRBV5-1; D is uncertain. V gave up 4 bases and J gave up 7 bases, with 9 bases separating them. CDR3 length: 12 amino acids. The germline CDR1 and CDR2 sequences are SGHRS and YFSETQ. The chain's CDR3 is CASSELENEQFF. DNA of the CDR3: TGCGCCAGCAGCGAACTGGAGAATGAGCAGTTCTTC.

This clone was seen ten or more times. The chain links TRBV6-6 to TRBJ2-4; no reliable D call. The CDR3 contains 12 residues. The V gene's germline CDR1 is MNHNY and CDR2 SVGAGI (reference sequence). V shed 5 bases and J shed 5 bases, with 7 bases lying between them. The DNA of the CDR3 is TGTGCCAGCAGTCGGAAACAAAACATTCAGTACTTC. It codes for CASSRKQNIQYF.

As for this clone: The same CDR3 is also encoded by other DNA sequences in this sample. This sequence joins TRBV2 and TRBJ2-7, with 10 nucleotides matching TRBD1. V dropped 5 bases and J dropped 2; count of bases not matched to a gene: 3. CDR3 size: 14 residues. Germline V lookup: CDR1 SNHLY, CDR2 FYNNEI. DNA for the CDR3: TGTGCCAGCAGTCCCGGGACAGGGGCCTACGAGCAGTACTTC. This sequence encodes CASSPGTGAYEQYF.

This clone was seen just once. The chain couples TRBV28 to TRBJ1-5; tentative D call: TRBD1 (5 bases). The germline V and J ends were trimmed by 1 base and 6 bases, with 22 bases remaining between them. The V gene's germline CDR1 is MDHEN and CDR2 SYDVKM. The CDR3 is 18 amino acids. CDR3 region: CASSLYTVRQGRGQPQHF. CDR3 coding DNA: TGTGCCAGCAGTTTATATACGGTCCGGCAGGGAAGGGGTCAGCCCCAGCATTTT. Full variable domain (rest looked up from reference TRBV28 and TRBJ1-5): DVKVTQSSRYLVKRTGEKVFLECVQDMDHENMFWYRQDPGLGLRLIYFSYDVKMKEKGDIPEGYSVSREKKERFSLILESASTNQTSMYLCASSLYTVRQGRGQPQHFGDGTRLSIL.

J is TRBJ2-3 and V is TRBV5-1, with D tentatively TRBD1 or TRBD2 (6 bases each). The germline V gene encodes CDR1 SGHRS and CDR2 YFSETQ. V was pared by 4 bases and J by 1 base, with 16 bases between. This CDR3 contains 16 residues. The DNA of the CDR3 is TGCGCCAGCAGCCTGAGGGGGGCGCATGGCACAGATACGCAGTATTTT. This encodes CASSLRGAHGTDTQYF.

In regard to this clone: Mismatch with germline at one junction end may stem from a read error. The rearrangement links TRBV11-2 to TRBJ2-1, with 10 bases aligning to TRBD2. This CDR3 has 12 amino acids. Germline V CDR1 and CDR2: SGHAT, FQNNGV. The CDR3 loop reads CASSLLAGVTVF. The CDR3 bases are TGTGCCAGCAGCTTACTAGCGGGAGTAACGGTCTTC.

The chain has TRBV19 and TRBJ1-2; TRBD1 matches at 7 bases. V was clipped by 5 bases and J by 8 bases; unmatched bases: 11. The CDR3 length is 14 residues. CDR1 and CDR2 (germline): LNHDA, SQIVND (reference sequence). The CDR3: CASSSIGQDRGYTF. In DNA, the CDR3 is TGTGCCAGTAGTTCAATTGGACAGGACCGCGGCTACACCTTC.

This chain joins TRBV5-4 and TRBJ2-3; a weak D match, TRBD1 (6 bases). V was pared by 3 bases and J by 0 bases, with 14 bases between. The germline gives CDR1 SGHNT, CDR2 YYREEE (reference sequence). The CDR3 is 16 amino acids. For the CDR3, the DNA is TGTGCCAGCAGCTCGCCCGACAGGCGAAGCACAGATACGCAGTATTTT. Protein sequence: CASSSPDRRSTDTQYF.

This clone has at least ten counts. J is TRBJ1-2 and V is TRBV7-9; a weak D match, TRBD1 (5 bases). V was shortened by 5 bases and J by 7 bases, with 14 bases between the two germline ends. Germline loops: CDR1 SEHNR, CDR2 FQNEAQ (reference sequence). This CDR3 comprises 13 residues. The CDR3 sequence: CASSETGGGGYTF. In DNA form, the CDR3 reads TGTGCCAGCAGCGAAACAGGTGGCGGTGGCTACACCTTC.

The chain employs TRBV5-1 and TRBJ1-2, with no clear D. The germline V gene has CDR1 SGHRS and CDR2 YFSETQ. Trimming cost V 1 base and J 6 bases, with 16 bases left between them. The CDR3 spans 15 residues. CDR3 bases: TGCGCCAGCAGCTTGAGTTCAACGGGGTCCAATGGCTACACCTTC. Protein: CASSLSSTGSNGYTF.